One and the same sample provided the 15 T cell receptor beta chains below, sequenced in a study of shared clonotypes between healthy human individuals. Clones were read by immunoSEQ multiplex PCR, and TCRdb kept only the in-frame ones, dropping some. The data hold a few million clones, with just under 95% observed a single time. The specimen was naive CD4+ T cells from PBMCs. The sample's subset: CD45RA+ positively selected. The receptors were sampled from a man younger than 35 in good health. Some clones in this sample may be carry-over from other donors' samples.

The rearrangement uses TRBV5-8 and TRBJ2-3, with 11 bases lining up with TRBD1. The CDR3 runs to 16 residues. Trimming cost V 7 bases and J 2 bases; bases outside gene matches: 9. The germline V gene has CDR1 SGHTS and CDR2 YDEGEE. The CDR3 coding sequence is TGTGCCAGCGATGGACAGGGGGCGATAGTCACAGATACGCAGTATTTT. Encoded protein: CASDGQGAIVTDTQYF.

This chain connects TRBV2 to TRBJ2-3, with 9 bases lining up with TRBD1. Germline loops: CDR1 SNHLY, CDR2 FYNNEI. V trimming: 11 bases; J trimming: 1 base; junction bases outside the gene matches: 7. The CDR3 sequence is 14 residues long. The CDR3 sequence is CAGSGTGRTDTQYF. CDR3 nucleotide sequence: TGTGCCGGATCCGGGACAGGGCGCACAGATACGCAGTATTTT.

Here the CDR3 reads CASSPFLGQPQHF. In DNA form, the CDR3 reads TGCGCCAGCAGCCCTTTTCTTGGGCAGCCCCAGCATTTT. This chain joins TRBV5-1 and TRBJ1-5; D not certain. V was pared by 4 bases and J by 7 bases, with 12 bases between. Germline V gives CDR1 SGHRS, CDR2 YFSETQ. This CDR3 has 13 amino acids. The full variable domain, its missing parts supplied by reference TRBV5-1 and TRBJ1-5, is KAGVTQTPRYLIKTRGQQVTLSCSPISGHRSVSWYQQTPGQGLQFLFEYFSETQRNKGNFPGRFSGRQFSNSRSEMNVSTLELGDSALYLCASSPFLGQPQHFGDGTRLSIL.

The chain couples TRBV2 to TRBJ1-3; 8 bases map to TRBD1. Germline V CDR1 and CDR2: SNHLY, FYNNEI. The CDR3 sequence is 16 residues long. The ends lost 6 bases at V and 0 bases at J; junction bases unmatched: 7. The CDR3 spells CASRVTGAFSGNTIYF. DNA for the CDR3: TGTGCCAGCAGGGTGACAGGGGCCTTCTCTGGAAACACCATATATTTT.

This clone was detected once. The rearrangement joins TRBV7-3 to TRBJ2-3; D remains unclear. The CDR3 length is 14 residues. CDR1 is SGHTA, CDR2 FQGTGA, per germline. V dropped 5 bases and J dropped 1 base, with 10 bases sitting between them. The CDR3 nucleotides are TGTGCCAGCAGCCAAGATACGGGCACAGATACGCAGTATTTT. This gives the protein CASSQDTGTDTQYF.

V and J are TRBV19 and TRBJ2-1, with D unclear. Trimming stripped 4 bases from V and 2 bases from J, with 12 bases between. The CDR3 contains 15 residues. Germline CDR1 is LNHDA and CDR2 is SQIVND (reference sequence). CDR3 protein: CASSNPARAYNEQFF. The CDR3 nucleotides are TGTGCCAGTAGTAACCCCGCGCGCGCCTACAATGAGCAGTTCTTC.

This chain's CDR3 is CASSPPNKGGTGELFF. The CDR3 DNA reads TGTGCCAGCTCACCACCGAACAAGGGGGGCACCGGGGAGCTGTTTTTT. The chain is built from TRBV18 and TRBJ2-2; D may match TRBD1 or TRBD2 (6 bases each). The CDR3 runs to 16 residues. V was trimmed by 0 bases and J by 4 bases, leaving 12 bases between them. Germline V gene sequence: CDR1 KGHSH, CDR2 LQKENI.

In the case of this clone: The sample has other DNA sequences that encode this CDR3 too. The rearrangement uses TRBV2 and TRBJ1-5; a possible D gene is TRBD1 (5 bases). V was pared by 6 bases and J by 0 bases, with 12 bases between. The CDR3 is 15 amino acids. The germline V gene has CDR1 SNHLY and CDR2 FYNNEI. The CDR3 region has the DNA TGTGCCAGCAGCGCCGACAGACCTAGCAATCAGCCCCAGCATTTT. Its protein is CASSADRPSNQPQHF.

The table lists this clone with a count of one. The chain employs TRBV4-2 and TRBJ2-5; 14 bases are a match to TRBD2. This CDR3 comprises 15 residues. Germline V gene data show CDR1 as LGHNA and CDR2 as YNFKEQ. Losses at the gene ends were 4 bases for V and 5 bases for J; bases not matched to a gene: 3. The CDR3 DNA sequence: TGTGCCAGCAGCCCGGGACTAGCGGGAGTGGAGACCCAGTACTTC. This codes for CASSPGLAGVETQYF.

This chain connects TRBV5-4 to TRBJ2-7; TRBD1 matches 9 bases. V dropped 4 bases and J dropped 4; count of bases not matched to a gene: 3. The germline gives CDR1 SGHNT, CDR2 YYREEE (reference sequence). This CDR3 is built from 13 residues. CDR3 in amino acids: CASSTGGEYEQYF. Here the CDR3 DNA reads TGTGCCAGCAGCACAGGGGGCGAATACGAGCAGTACTTC.

The chain links TRBV2 to TRBJ1-4; no clear D. Germline CDR1 SNHLY, CDR2 FYNNEI. V dropped 1 base and J dropped 7 bases, with 4 bases sitting between them. The CDR3 spans 12 residues. The CDR3 sequence is CASSEVLEKLFF. The CDR3 DNA sequence: TGTGCCAGCAGTGAAGTTCTTGAAAAACTGTTTTTT.

Concerning this clone itself: This CDR3 is also generated by other DNA sequences in the sample. V usage is TRBV9 and J usage is TRBJ1-2, with D possibly being TRBD1 (6 bases). CDR1 SGDLS and CDR2 YYNGEE come from the germline V gene. Trimming took off 0 bases at V and 4 bases at J, with 10 bases between the two ends. The CDR3 loop spans 14 amino acids. CDR3 sequence: CASSVEGTSYGYTF. CDR3 coding DNA: TGTGCCAGCAGCGTAGAGGGGACATCCTATGGCTACACCTTC. The complete variable domain, with remaining parts taken from reference TRBV9 and TRBJ1-2, reads DSGVTQTPKHLITATGQRVTLRCSPRSGDLSVYWYQQSLDQGLQFLIQYYNGEERAKGNILERFSAQQFPDLHSELNLSSLELGDSALYFCASSVEGTSYGYTFGSGTRLTVV.

V usage is TRBV29-1 and J usage is TRBJ1-1, with D perhaps TRBD1 (5 bases). Germline CDR1 SQVTM, CDR2 ANQGSEA. The CDR3 consists of 14 residues. The ends were cut back, 4 bases at V and 4 bases at J, with 16 bases in the middle. CDR3 DNA: TGCAGCGTTGCGAAGACAGCGAGAGGCACTGAAGCTTTCTTT. Translating it yields CSVAKTARGTEAFF.

This chain uses TRBV27 with TRBJ2-2, with 7 bases fitting TRBD1. The CDR3 totals 14 residues. Germline CDR1 reads MNHEY; CDR2 reads SMNVEV (reference sequence). V shed 6 bases, J shed 6 bases, and the junction held 7 bases outside the gene matches. This chain's CDR3 is CASRDRNSPGELFF. DNA of the CDR3: TGTGCCAGCAGGGACAGGAATAGTCCCGGGGAGCTGTTTTTT.

The rearrangement joins TRBV18 to TRBJ1-3; maybe TRBD1 (5 bases). Germline V lookup: CDR1 KGHSH, CDR2 LQKENI. V was pared by 0 bases and J by 7 bases, with 13 bases between. CDR3 length equals 15 residues. The CDR3 region is CASSPPLAGSNTIYF. The CDR3 DNA reads as TGTGCCAGCTCACCACCGTTGGCAGGGTCGAACACCATATATTTT. Full variable domain (remainder filled in from reference TRBV18 and TRBJ1-3): NAGVMQNPRHLVRRRGQEARLRCSPMKGHSHVYWYRQLPEEGLKFMVYLQKENIIDESGMPKERFSAEFPKEGPSILRIQQVVRGDSAAYFCASSPPLAGSNTIYFGEGSWLTVV.